Following are 14 T cell receptor beta chains from one sample sequenced in a study of blood T cell repertoires in COVID-19. Sequencing was performed with immunoSEQ multiplex PCR; in TCRdb, only in-frame clones are kept and a portion is missing. This sample has a few hundred thousand clones, with 80% to 90% found just once. The sequencing input was peripheral blood. The origin of the receptors is a man aged 45-60 years with active or convalescent COVID-19.

CDR3: CASGDQGSDEKLFF. The CDR3 DNA is TGTGCCAGCGGGGATCAGGGATCGGATGAAAAACTGTTTTTT. The V gene is TRBV25-1, the J gene TRBJ1-4; D perhaps matches TRBD1 (5 bases). Trimming removed 8 bases from V and 6 bases from J, with 16 bases in between. This CDR3 has 14 amino acids. Germline values: CDR1 MGHDK, CDR2 SYGVNS.

V is TRBV28 and J is TRBJ2-7; the match to TRBD1 covers 8 bases. Looked up from germline, CDR1 is MDHEN and CDR2 is SYDVKM. With V trimmed by 3 bases and J by 2 bases, 9 bases remained unmatched. The length of the CDR3 is 16 residues. The CDR3 reads CASSFSFGQGTYEQYF. The CDR3 nucleotides read TGTGCCAGCAGTTTTTCCTTTGGACAGGGAACCTACGAGCAGTACTTC.

The chain recombines TRBV5-1 with TRBJ2-3; 10 bases align to TRBD2. The V and J ends lost 0 bases and 2 bases, in that order; junction bases with no gene match: 3. The CDR3 has 16 residues. Germline V gives CDR1 SGHRS, CDR2 YFSETQ. Here the CDR3 reads CASSLGLAGDTDTQYF. CDR3 nucleotides: TGCGCCAGCAGCTTGGGACTAGCGGGCGACACAGATACGCAGTATTTT.

The chain employs TRBV4-2 and TRBJ1-4, with 9 bases lining up with TRBD1. Germline assignment: CDR1 LGHNA and CDR2 YNFKEQ. Trimming at V came to 2 bases and at J to 5 bases, leaving 3 bases not matched to a gene. The CDR3 consists of 15 residues. As DNA, the CDR3 is TGTGCCAGCAGCCAAAGGGACAGGGACAATGAAAAACTGTTTTTT. Translating it yields CASSQRDRDNEKLFF.

V usage is TRBV5-4 and J usage is TRBJ2-7; tentative D call: TRBD1 (6 bases). CDR1 and CDR2 from the germline V gene are SGHNT and YYREEE (reference sequence). This CDR3 has 14 amino acids. V gave up 1 base and J gave up 4 bases, with 12 bases separating them. Here the CDR3 reads CASSLTGSRYEQYF. The CDR3, as DNA: TGTGCCAGCAGCTTGACAGGGAGCCGTTACGAGCAGTACTTC.

The chain uses TRBV18 and TRBJ2-3; D is unclear. V was clipped by 3 bases and J by 0 bases, with 10 bases between them. The V gene's germline CDR1 is KGHSH and CDR2 LQKENI. CDR3 size: 15 residues. The CDR3 region has the DNA TGTGCCAGCTCACCGAGGAGCTCTAGCACAGATACGCAGTATTTT. This gives the protein CASSPRSSSTDTQYF.

This sequence joins TRBV28 and TRBJ1-3, with D possibly being TRBD1 (6 bases). Germline CDR1 reads MDHEN; CDR2 reads SYDVKM. Trimming took off 3 bases at V and 4 bases at J, with 13 bases between the two ends. This CDR3 is built from 15 residues. CDR3 residues: CASSFHRVPGNTIYF. The CDR3 bases are TGTGCCAGCAGTTTTCACAGGGTACCGGGAAACACCATATATTTT.

In this sample, this clone turned up a few times. The genes are TRBV9 and TRBJ1-6; D not certain. CDR3 length equals 14 residues. The germline gives CDR1 SGDLS, CDR2 YYNGEE. V gave up 4 bases and J gave up 7 bases, with 12 bases separating them. The CDR3 spells CASSPGETNSPLHF. In DNA form, the CDR3 reads TGTGCCAGCAGCCCCGGGGAGACGAATTCACCCCTCCACTTT.

The chain couples TRBV5-1 to TRBJ1-4, with a tentative D call TRBD1 (6 bases). This CDR3 is built from 17 residues. V was trimmed by 0 bases and J by 0 bases, leaving 12 bases between them. Germline CDR1 SGHRS, CDR2 YFSETQ. The CDR3 nucleotides read TGCGCCAGCAGCTTGGCCAGGGGAGCACCAACTAATGAAAAACTGTTTTTT. This gives the protein CASSLARGAPTNEKLFF. Full variable domain (remainder filled in from reference TRBV5-1 and TRBJ1-4): KAGVTQTPRYLIKTRGQQVTLSCSPISGHRSVSWYQQTPGQGLQFLFEYFSETQRNKGNFPGRFSGRQFSNSRSEMNVSTLELGDSALYLCASSLARGAPTNEKLFFGSGTQLSVL.

V and J are TRBV5-1 and TRBJ2-1, with D uncertain. V lost 0 bases and J lost 1, with 8 bases in between. The CDR3 runs 15 residues. The germline V gene encodes CDR1 SGHRS and CDR2 YFSETQ. CDR3 amino acids: CASSLGTVSYNEQFF. In nucleotides, the CDR3 is TGCGCCAGCAGCTTGGGAACGGTATCCTACAATGAGCAGTTCTTC.

CDR3 in DNA: TGCGCCAGCAGCCCGGCCCGGGAGGAGACCCAGTACTTC. It codes for CASSPAREETQYF. The chain has TRBV4-3 and TRBJ2-5; perhaps TRBD2 as D (6 bases). The CDR3 has 13 residues. The V and J ends lost 4 bases and 5 bases respectively, with 11 bases between them. Germline V gives CDR1 LGHNA, CDR2 YSLEER.

The chain uses TRBV29-1 and TRBJ2-5, with 8 bases that match TRBD2. The J segment lost 4 bases and the V segment lost 5 bases, leaving 9 bases of the junction unmatched. The CDR3 spans 14 residues. CDR1 is SQVTM and CDR2 is ANQGSEA in the germline V gene. The CDR3 sequence: CSVIGAGDRETQYF. The CDR3 coding sequence is TGCAGCGTTATTGGAGCGGGAGATCGAGAGACCCAGTACTTC.

The chain combines TRBV5-5 with TRBJ2-7; no definite D call. V was shortened by 1 base and J by 0 bases, with 11 bases between the two germline ends. CDR3 length: 15 residues. The germline CDR1 and CDR2 sequences are SGHKS and YYEKEE (reference sequence). Here the CDR3 reads CASSLYGGSSYEQYF. In DNA form, the CDR3 reads TGTGCCAGCAGCTTGTATGGCGGAAGCTCCTACGAGCAGTACTTC.

The gene calls are TRBV5-4 and TRBJ2-1; 8 positions agree with TRBD2. CDR3 length: 16 residues. Germline CDR1 reads SGHNT; CDR2 reads YYREEE (reference sequence). Germline trimming cut 0 bases from V and 5 bases from J; bases unmatched to any gene: 7. CDR3 nucleotides: TGTGCCAGCAGCTTGGAAGGAGCGGGGGTAAACAATGAGCAGTTCTTC. As protein: CASSLEGAGVNNEQFF.